Presented here are 25 T cell receptor beta chains from one specimen sequenced in a study of T cell changes during pregnancy in multiple sclerosis. Sequenced by immunoSEQ multiplex PCR; TCRdb stores in-frame clones only, minus some. The sample includes some 29,000 clones, 75% to 90% of them seen just once. This specimen consisted of CD4+ T cells from peripheral blood mononuclear cells, obtained in the first trimester of pregnancy. These receptors originate from a female donor in good health, enrolled as a control in a pregnancy study.

The V gene is TRBV19, the J gene TRBJ1-1; 11 bases line up with TRBD1. CDR1 LNHDA and CDR2 SQIVND come from the germline V gene (reference sequence). The CDR3 loop spans 18 amino acids. V gave up 8 bases and J gave up 4 bases; unmatched junction bases: 18. In DNA, the CDR3 is TGTGCCAGTTTATGGGGTGGACAGGGGGCTTTTTTGGGCACTGAAGCTTTCTTT. Protein product: CASLWGGQGAFLGTEAFF.

The rearrangement links TRBV28 to TRBJ1-3; D is unresolved. Trimming cost V 7 bases and J 0 bases, with 4 bases left between them. This CDR3 comprises 12 residues. The germline gives CDR1 MDHEN, CDR2 SYDVKM. CDR3 amino acids: CASTSSGNTIYF. The DNA for the CDR3 is TGTGCCAGCACATCCTCTGGAAACACCATATATTTT.

The rearrangement joins TRBV7-2 to TRBJ1-1; 7 nucleotides agree with TRBD1. V trimming: 7 bases; J trimming: 3 bases; junction bases outside the gene matches: 8. This CDR3 spans 14 amino acids. Germline V lookup: CDR1 SGHTA, CDR2 FQGNSA. The CDR3 loop reads CASKLGGGDTEAFF. The CDR3 region has the DNA TGTGCCAGCAAGCTTGGAGGGGGCGACACTGAAGCTTTCTTT.

In this sample, this clone turned up once. The chain joins TRBV18 to TRBJ1-1; TRBD1 matches 9 bases. The CDR3 is 14 residues long. The V and J ends lost 6 bases and 1 base, in that order; junction bases with no gene match: 3. From germline, CDR1 is KGHSH and CDR2 LQKENI. CDR3 bases: TGTGCCAGCTCGCAACAGGGGGCGAACACTGAAGCTTTCTTT. It encodes CASSQQGANTEAFF.

The chain has TRBV10-1 and TRBJ2-7; TRBD2 matches at 10 bases. The germline CDR1 and CDR2 sequences are WNHNN and SYGVQD (reference sequence). CDR3 length: 18 residues. V was clipped by 3 bases and J by 7 bases; unmatched bases: 18. The CDR3 DNA reads as TGCGCCAGCAGTGACCCGAACTTACTAGCGGGACCGACCGATGAGCAGTACTTC. It codes for CASSDPNLLAGPTDEQYF.

V usage is TRBV4-3 and J usage is TRBJ2-3, with D maybe TRBD2 (6 bases). V lost 0 bases, J lost 4 bases, and 11 bases lay in between. This CDR3 has 15 residues. Germline CDR1 and CDR2: LGHNA and YSLEER. This chain's CDR3 is CASSQDREVPDTQYF. CDR3 coding DNA: TGCGCCAGCAGCCAAGATAGGGAGGTCCCAGATACGCAGTATTTT.

The chain is built from TRBV7-9 and TRBJ1-6; D unresolved. V lost 2 bases and J lost 8, with 7 bases in between. There are 13 residues in the CDR3. CDR1 and CDR2 from the germline V gene are SEHNR and FQNEAQ (reference sequence). CDR3 protein: CASSLIGDSPLHF. The CDR3, as DNA: TGTGCCAGCAGCTTAATCGGTGATTCACCCCTCCACTTT.

This chain connects TRBV4-2 to TRBJ1-1; D is uncertain. Germline V CDR1 and CDR2: LGHNA, YNFKEQ. This CDR3 contains 14 residues. V was pared by 0 bases and J by 0 bases, with 5 bases between. In DNA, the CDR3 is TGTGCCAGCAGCCAAGATCCGTTGAACACTGAAGCTTTCTTT. It translates to CASSQDPLNTEAFF.

The chain combines TRBV2 with TRBJ2-7; D not certain. The CDR3 is made up of 14 amino acids. Trimming removed 2 bases from V and 2 bases from J, with 10 bases in between. CDR1 and CDR2 (germline): SNHLY, FYNNEI. The CDR3 nucleotides read TGTGCCAGCAGTGAACAGGCGCAAGCCTACGAGCAGTACTTC. Amino acids: CASSEQAQAYEQYF.

This CDR3 is CASSLWAGGEQYF. CDR3 DNA sequence: TGTGCCAGCAGTTTATGGGCGGGGGGGGAGCAGTACTTC. This rearrangement joins TRBV27 to TRBJ2-7, with 9 nucleotides matching TRBD2. CDR1 is MNHEY and CDR2 is SMNVEV in the germline V gene (reference sequence). The CDR3 loop spans 13 amino acids. J lost 7 bases, V lost 1 base, and 2 bases had no gene match.

The chain combines TRBV11-2 with TRBJ2-1; D is possibly TRBD2 (7 bases). Looked up from germline, CDR1 is SGHAT and CDR2 is FQNNGV. CDR3 length equals 13 residues. Trimming took 9 bases from V and 7 from J, leaving 16 bases between them. The CDR3 sequence is CASRRGGGNEQFF. The CDR3, as DNA: TGTGCCAGTCGGAGGGGAGGGGGGAATGAGCAGTTCTTC.

The CDR3 sequence is CASSLEQAGAEAFF. The DNA for the CDR3 is TGCGCCAGCAGCTTGGAACAGGCTGGGGCTGAAGCTTTCTTT. The chain uses TRBV5-1 and TRBJ1-1; tentative D call: TRBD1 (5 bases). The V end was cut by 0 bases, the J end by 6 bases, with 12 bases between. The CDR3 totals 14 residues. Germline V gives CDR1 SGHRS, CDR2 YFSETQ.

The chain recombines TRBV6-1 with TRBJ2-5; tentative D call: TRBD2 (5 bases). The ends were cut back, 6 bases at V and 1 base at J, with 12 bases in the middle. Germline V gene lookup returns CDR1 MNHNS and CDR2 SASEGT. The CDR3 has 14 residues. CDR3 sequence reads: CASSLDWIQETQYF. CDR3 sequence (DNA): TGTGCCAGCAGCCTGGACTGGATCCAAGAGACCCAGTACTTC.

This clone was seen a single time. The chain uses TRBV19 and TRBJ2-6; D gene unclear. Germline CDR1 LNHDA, CDR2 SQIVND (reference sequence). Trimming took off 4 bases at V and 0 bases at J, with 7 bases between the two ends. This CDR3 is built from 15 residues. CDR3 in amino acids: CASSTQLSGANVLTF. CDR3 DNA: TGTGCCAGTAGTACGCAACTCTCTGGGGCCAACGTCCTGACTTTC.

V is TRBV5-4 and J is TRBJ1-2; 9 bases line up with TRBD1. The J segment lost 1 base and the V segment lost 4 bases, leaving 5 bases of the junction unmatched. The germline V gene encodes CDR1 SGHNT and CDR2 YYREEE (reference sequence). The CDR3 has 15 residues. CDR3 DNA sequence: TGTGCCAGCAGCCCCCGGGACAGGGATAACTATGGCTACACCTTC. It translates to CASSPRDRDNYGYTF.

The V and J genes are TRBV15 and TRBJ2-7; a weak D match, TRBD2 (5 bases). CDR1 LNHNV and CDR2 YYDKDF come from the germline V gene (reference sequence). The CDR3 length is 16 residues. With 1 base removed from V and 3 bases from J, the gap between germline ends came to 16 bases. The CDR3 spells CATSRVRSAGDYEQYF. CDR3 sequence (DNA): TGTGCCACCAGCAGAGTCCGGTCCGCCGGGGACTACGAGCAGTACTTC.

The chain carries TRBV18 and TRBJ2-3, with a possible D match to TRBD2 (6 bases). The CDR3 is 16 amino acids. CDR1 KGHSH and CDR2 LQKENI come from the germline V gene. Between the trimmed V and J ends, which lost 3 bases and 2 bases, there was a span of 15 bases. CDR3 nucleotide sequence: TGTGCCAGCTCACCGGGAGCGGACTATTACACAGATACGCAGTATTTT. Amino acids: CASSPGADYYTDTQYF.

The J gene is TRBJ2-1, the V gene TRBV11-1; 13 positions match TRBD2. Trimming removed 5 bases from V and 8 bases from J; junction bases left unmatched: 6. CDR3 length equals 15 residues. Germline values: CDR1 SGHAT, CDR2 FQDESV (reference sequence). CDR3 in amino acids: CASSPRTSGSDEQFF. Here the CDR3 DNA reads TGTGCCAGCAGCCCGAGGACTAGCGGGAGCGATGAGCAGTTCTTC.

V usage is TRBV28 and J usage is TRBJ2-4; D possibly corresponds to TRBD1 (7 bases). Looked up from germline, CDR1 is MDHEN and CDR2 is SYDVKM. V was pared by 4 bases and J by 2 bases, with 15 bases between. The CDR3 has 16 amino acids. CDR3 protein: CASSSGGQSPKNIQYF. In DNA, the CDR3 is TGTGCCAGCAGTTCCGGGGGACAGAGTCCCAAAAACATTCAGTACTTC. The full variable domain, its missing parts supplied by reference TRBV28 and TRBJ2-4, is DVKVTQSSRYLVKRTGEKVFLECVQDMDHENMFWYRQDPGLGLRLIYFSYDVKMKEKGDIPEGYSVSREKKERFSLILESASTNQTSMYLCASSSGGQSPKNIQYFGAGTRLSVL.

The J gene is TRBJ1-6, the V gene TRBV7-9; D uncertain. From germline, CDR1 is SEHNR and CDR2 FQNEAQ (reference sequence). CDR3 length: 13 residues. V lost 3 bases, J lost 9 bases, and 9 bases lay in between. CDR3 sequence (DNA): TGTGCCAGCAGCTTGACTAGCGGTTCACCCCTCCACTTT. It is translated as CASSLTSGSPLHF.

This rearrangement joins TRBV5-1 to TRBJ1-4, with D hard to call. Germline V CDR1 and CDR2: SGHRS, YFSETQ. V was pared by 3 bases and J by 1 base, with 10 bases between. The CDR3 covers 15 residues. This CDR3 is CASSYDGRTNEKLFF. In nucleotides, the CDR3 is TGCGCCAGCAGCTATGATGGTAGAACTAATGAAAAACTGTTTTTT.

This sequence joins TRBV29-1 and TRBJ2-5; a weak D match, TRBD1 (5 bases). The CDR3 has 12 residues. Trimming left V 7 bases short and J 0 bases short, with 9 bases between. Germline lookup yields CDR1 SQVTM and CDR2 ANQGSEA. CDR3 sequence: CSAQEYQETQYF. The CDR3 DNA is TGCAGCGCACAGGAGTACCAAGAGACCCAGTACTTC.

This chain uses TRBV5-1 with TRBJ2-3; D is perhaps TRBD2 (5 bases). The CDR3 sequence is 12 residues long. In germline, CDR1 is SGHRS, CDR2 YFSETQ. V was shortened by 4 bases and J by 6 bases, with 9 bases between the two germline ends. Here the CDR3 reads CASSHGGDTQYF. DNA for the CDR3: TGCGCCAGCAGCCACGGCGGGGATACGCAGTATTTT.

The chain links TRBV19 to TRBJ2-1; D is undetermined. V lost 9 bases and J 2 bases, leaving 8 bases between the germline ends. Germline CDR1 and CDR2: LNHDA and SQIVND (reference sequence). The length of the CDR3 is 12 residues. CDR3 sequence (DNA): TGTGCCAGCTGGGCCCCCTACAATGAGCAGTTCTTC. This gives the protein CASWAPYNEQFF.

The genes are TRBV6-1 and TRBJ1-3; D gene uncertain. The CDR3 has 15 amino acids. The V gene lost 4 bases and the J gene lost 0 bases, with 10 bases spanning the gap. Germline V lookup: CDR1 MNHNS, CDR2 SASEGT. DNA for the CDR3: TGTGCCAGCAGTGGTCAGGCCTTCTCTGGAAACACCATATATTTT. This codes for CASSGQAFSGNTIYF.